The 23 T cell receptor beta chains given below trace back to one sample, sequenced in a study of T cells in tuberculosis. Using immunoSEQ multiplex PCR, the repertoire was profiled, and TCRdb retains in-frame clones only, with some absent. This sample has tens of thousands of clones, with over 95% found just once. Specimen: PBMCs. These receptors were obtained from a donor between 10 and 35 years old with latent tuberculosis or without tuberculosis infection.

The V gene is TRBV5-1, the J gene TRBJ1-1; TRBD1 matches 7 bases. V dropped 4 bases and J dropped 1; count of bases not matched to a gene: 4. The V gene's germline CDR1 is SGHRS and CDR2 YFSETQ. This CDR3 has 14 amino acids. The CDR3 here is CASSQQGGNTEAFF. CDR3 coding DNA: TGCGCCAGCAGCCAGCAGGGGGGGAACACTGAAGCTTTCTTT. The whole variable domain, filled in from reference TRBV5-1 and TRBJ1-1, reads KAGVTQTPRYLIKTRGQQVTLSCSPISGHRSVSWYQQTPGQGLQFLFEYFSETQRNKGNFPGRFSGRQFSNSRSEMNVSTLELGDSALYLCASSQQGGNTEAFFGQGTRLTVV.

The chain has TRBV5-6 and TRBJ2-2; 9 bases match TRBD2. Germline trimming cut 3 bases from V and 8 bases from J; bases unmatched to any gene: 8. CDR1 SGHDT and CDR2 YYEEEE come from the germline V gene. There are 15 residues in the CDR3. CDR3 in amino acids: CASSWSSGRWGELFF. The CDR3 DNA is TGTGCCAGCAGCTGGAGTAGCGGGAGATGGGGGGAGCTGTTTTTT.

The chain links TRBV7-3 to TRBJ2-3, with D possibly being TRBD2 (5 bases). V shed 2 bases and J shed 6 bases, with 12 bases lying between them. The CDR3 is made up of 14 amino acids. CDR1 SGHTA and CDR2 FQGTGA come from the germline V gene. The CDR3 is CASSLAGWEDTQYF. CDR3 nucleotides: TGTGCCAGCAGCTTAGCCGGGTGGGAGGATACGCAGTATTTT.

For this clone: At one end, the junction sequence differs from germline, possibly due to a read error. The rearrangement links TRBV11-2 to TRBJ2-7; 9 bases fit TRBD2. Germline CDR1 is SGHAT and CDR2 is FQNNGV. The CDR3 is 14 amino acids. Here the CDR3 reads CASSLAPSGGNPSF. The CDR3 DNA sequence: TGTGCCAGCAGCTTAGCCCCAAGCGGGGGGAACCCCTCCTTC.

The V call is TRBV21-1, the J call TRBJ2-7; the tabulated D call, TRBD1, remains unverified against the DNA. TRBV21-1 is a pseudogene. The CDR3 is made up of 16 amino acids. DNA of the CDR3: TGTGCCAGCAGCAAATGGATTGGGGCTTCATCACACGAGCAGTACTTC. Its translation is CASSKWIGASSHEQYF.

CDR3 in DNA: TGTGCCAGCAGTTTATCGGGGGGGGCTGAAGCTTTCTTT. Translated: CASSLSGGAEAFF. This chain links TRBV27 with TRBJ1-1; D might be TRBD1 (5 bases). The length of the CDR3 is 13 residues. Trimming cost V 0 bases and J 6 bases, with 8 bases left between them. Germline loops: CDR1 MNHEY, CDR2 SMNVEV (reference sequence).

This clone showed up just once. V is TRBV18 and J is TRBJ1-2; D not certain. The germline gives CDR1 KGHSH, CDR2 LQKENI. This CDR3 is 14 amino acids long. Trimming left V 6 bases short and J 6 bases short, with 17 bases between. Written as DNA, the CDR3 is TGTGCCAGCTCCCCTACTACCCGGAGGGATGGCTACACCTTC. Its protein is CASSPTTRRDGYTF.

The chain carries TRBV2 and TRBJ2-1; TRBD1 matches at 10 bases. V trimming: 6 bases; J trimming: 5 bases; junction bases outside the gene matches: 7. The length of the CDR3 is 15 residues. CDR1 and CDR2 (germline): SNHLY, FYNNEI. For the CDR3, the DNA is TGTGCCAGCAGGCGGGACAGGGGTACGCACAATGAGCAGTTCTTC. Translating it yields CASRRDRGTHNEQFF.

The chain links TRBV6-1 to TRBJ2-5; the D gene is possibly TRBD1 (5 bases). The DNA end lines up better with TRBJ2-7; the J call may be wrong. The V gene's germline CDR1 is MNHNS and CDR2 SASEGT. The CDR3 is 16 residues long. CDR3 sequence: CASSEIPPGSSYEQYF. CDR3 sequence (DNA): TGTGCCAGCAGTGAAATTCCCCCAGGGTCCTCCTACGAGCAGTACTTC.

The CDR3 nucleotides read TGCGCCAGCAGCCAAGAACAGACAGGGGGGCGGCCCCAGCATTTT. This codes for CASSQEQTGGRPQHF. The chain joins TRBV4-1 to TRBJ1-5, with 9 bases fitting TRBD1. After removal of 0 bases from V and 9 bases from J, the junction contained 6 bases not matched to a gene. Germline CDR1 is MGHRA and CDR2 is YSYEKL. The CDR3 contains 15 residues.

The chain carries TRBV19 and TRBJ2-1, with TRBD2 matching over 15 bases. Germline-derived CDR1 and CDR2 are LNHDA and SQIVND (reference sequence). V was clipped by 0 bases and J by 0 bases; unmatched bases: 9. The CDR3 length is 21 residues. The CDR3 nucleotides read TGTGCCAGTAGTATAGAGGGGACTAGCGGGAGGTCCCCTAGCTCCTACAATGAGCAGTTCTTC. Amino acids: CASSIEGTSGRSPSSYNEQFF.

The chain uses TRBV27 and TRBJ1-5, with D possibly TRBD1 on 6 matching bases. The CDR3 totals 15 residues. V lost 5 bases to trimming and J lost 4 bases, with 15 bases between them. Germline V gene lookup returns CDR1 MNHEY and CDR2 SMNVEV (reference sequence). The CDR3 protein is CASSPGRGLNQPQHF. Written as DNA, the CDR3 is TGTGCCAGCAGTCCGGGCAGGGGATTAAATCAGCCCCAGCATTTT.

The CDR3 coding sequence is TGTGCCAGCAGCGATAGACCGACAGGAAACTATGGCTACACCTTC. Its translation is CASSDRPTGNYGYTF. The rearrangement links TRBV9 to TRBJ1-2, with a weak D call TRBD1 (6 bases). CDR1 is SGDLS and CDR2 is YYNGEE in the germline V gene. Trimming stripped 3 bases from V and 2 bases from J, with 14 bases between. The CDR3 runs to 15 residues.

This chain links TRBV9 with TRBJ1-3; D may be TRBD1 (6 bases). The CDR3 length is 16 residues. V was clipped by 2 bases and J by 2 bases, with 14 bases between them. Germline V gene lookup returns CDR1 SGDLS and CDR2 YYNGEE. CDR3 in amino acids: CASSVSPTGTGNTIYF. The CDR3 DNA reads as TGTGCCAGCAGCGTGAGCCCAACAGGGACTGGAAACACCATATATTTT.

The chain employs TRBV2 and TRBJ1-5, with 9 bases matching TRBD1. V lost 0 bases, J lost 6 bases, and 6 bases stayed unmatched. This CDR3 is built from 16 residues. Germline V gene data show CDR1 as SNHLY and CDR2 as FYNNEI. CDR3 bases: TGTGCCAGCAGTGAAGCCGGGACAGGGCCCCCTCAGCCCCAGCATTTT. This codes for CASSEAGTGPPQPQHF.

V usage is TRBV5-1 and J usage is TRBJ2-3; 12 bases line up with TRBD2. After removal of 0 bases from V and 4 bases from J, the junction contained 3 bases not matched to a gene. From germline, CDR1 is SGHRS and CDR2 YFSETQ. This CDR3 is 16 amino acids long. The CDR3 bases are TGCGCCAGCAGCTTGGCCCTAGCGGGAGGGGCAGATACGCAGTATTTT. It yields the protein CASSLALAGGADTQYF.

In this sample, this clone turned up a few times. The chain employs TRBV2 and TRBJ2-4; 7 positions match TRBD1. The CDR3 extends over 17 amino acids. V gave up 3 bases and J gave up 1 base; unmatched junction bases: 9. The germline V gene has CDR1 SNHLY and CDR2 FYNNEI. CDR3 loop: CASSDVTGNWAKNIQYF. CDR3 DNA sequence: TGTGCCAGCAGTGATGTGACAGGGAACTGGGCCAAAAACATTCAGTACTTC.

The chain links TRBV7-6 to TRBJ2-5; D not certain. There are 15 residues in the CDR3. V shed 5 bases and J shed 1 base, with 14 bases lying between them. Looked up from germline, CDR1 is SGHVS and CDR2 is FNYEAQ. CDR3 amino acids: CASSPHLSGQETQYF. For the CDR3, the DNA is TGTGCCAGCAGCCCTCACCTGTCGGGCCAAGAGACCCAGTACTTC.

The chain joins TRBV25-1 to TRBJ1-2, with D tentatively TRBD1 (5 bases). V gave up 6 bases and J gave up 7 bases, with 12 bases separating them. The germline V gene has CDR1 MGHDK and CDR2 SYGVNS. This CDR3 is 12 amino acids long. In DNA form, the CDR3 reads TGTGCCAGCAGAGAGGGACTGACTGGCTACACCTTC. As protein: CASREGLTGYTF.

The rearrangement uses TRBV30 and TRBJ1-1; TRBD1 might be the D (5 bases). Germline loops: CDR1 GTSNPN, CDR2 SVGIG (reference sequence). The V end was cut by 0 bases, the J end by 1 base, with 6 bases between. This CDR3 is built from 13 residues. CDR3 amino acids: CAWSVGGNTEAFF. The CDR3 DNA sequence: TGTGCCTGGAGTGTCGGGGGGAACACTGAAGCTTTCTTT.

The J gene is TRBJ2-1, the V gene TRBV4-2; 12 bases align to TRBD2. Germline V gene sequence: CDR1 LGHNA, CDR2 YNFKEQ. The length of the CDR3 is 16 residues. Trimming took 2 bases from V and 4 from J; bases not matched to a gene: 3. The CDR3 region has the DNA TGTGCCAGCAGCCAACCTAGCGGGGGGGCATACAATGAGCAGTTCTTC. Protein product: CASSQPSGGAYNEQFF.

V gene TRBV9 combines with J gene TRBJ1-5, with D possibly matching TRBD1 (5 bases). This CDR3 is built from 14 residues. Per the germline V gene, CDR1 is SGDLS and CDR2 is YYNGEE. The V and J ends lost 0 bases and 7 bases respectively, with 11 bases between them. DNA of the CDR3: TGTGCCAGCAGCGTAGGGGGGGGGAACCAGCCCCAGCATTTT. This codes for CASSVGGGNQPQHF. Full variable domain (outside the CDR3, taken from reference TRBV9 and TRBJ1-5): DSGVTQTPKHLITATGQRVTLRCSPRSGDLSVYWYQQSLDQGLQFLIQYYNGEERAKGNILERFSAQQFPDLHSELNLSSLELGDSALYFCASSVGGGNQPQHFGDGTRLSIL.

The chain couples TRBV2 to TRBJ1-4; D perhaps matches TRBD1 (5 bases). This CDR3 region has 16 residues. Trimming stripped 4 bases from V and 4 bases from J, with 16 bases between. Germline assignment: CDR1 SNHLY and CDR2 FYNNEI. The CDR3 region is CASSGPDGADNEKLFF. In DNA form, the CDR3 reads TGTGCCAGCAGTGGGCCAGATGGGGCCGATAATGAAAAACTGTTTTTT.